This TCR beta chain was profiled in a study of monozygotic twins with inflammatory bowel disease. TCRdb re-called the 5' RACE reads; one entry per CDR3 protein, DNA not given. Its table records 310,000 or so distinct CDR3 sequences. CDR3 length equals 14 residues. Germline CDR1 is SGHVS and CDR2 is FQNEAQ. Isolation of total RNA was performed on whole blood, with no prior T cell sorting. In regard to this clonotype: Its antigen is unknown.

Study-level results: Ultimately, a single strong signal or clonotype associated with IBD was not supported.

The J gene is TRBJ2-1, the V gene TRBV7-8; absent DNA, TCRdb's TRBD2 call cannot be checked. The clonotype comes from a human donor with ulcerative colitis or Crohn's disease, or a healthy co-twin of an affected twin (not recorded which). The source material was blood. The CDR3 region is CASSPLRLNQEQFF.